A single sample gave rise to the 14 T cell receptor beta chains below, sequenced in a study of blood T cells in healthy people across ages. Combining a sample-barcoded 5' primer with a J-beta primer mix, a second PCR ran for about 7 to 11 cycles. TCRdb re-called the 5' RACE reads with MiXCR, one entry per CDR3 protein. The sample holds roughly 800,000 distinct CDR3 sequences, 58% seen once. Input material: blood. The receptors were gathered from a man younger than 45 in good health.

This chain connects TRBV14 to TRBJ2-7, with D possibly TRBD1 on 6 matching bases. Per germline, CDR1 SGHDN and CDR2 FVKESK. This CDR3 comprises 15 residues. Trimming removed 2 bases from V and 3 bases from J, with 14 bases in between. The CDR3 DNA follows: TGTGCCAGCAGCCAATGGACAGAGAATTACTACGAGCAGTACTTC. Protein: CASSQWTENYYEQYF.

As to this clonotype: A junction end diverges from the germline sequence, so it may reflect a read error. The chain is built from TRBV12-3 or TRBV12-4 and TRBJ2-4; maybe TRBD1 (5 bases). With the DNA end fitting TRBJ2-7 better, the J assignment may be wrong. The CDR3 totals 13 residues. This CDR3 is CAGRATNNYEQYF. For the CDR3, the DNA is TGTGCCGGCAGGGCTACGAATAACTACGAGCAGTACTTC.

There are a few counts of this clonotype. V usage is TRBV4-3 and J usage is TRBJ2-7, with D perhaps TRBD1 or TRBD2 (5 bases each). The V and J ends lost 0 bases and 3 bases respectively, with 12 bases between them. CDR1 and CDR2 from the germline V gene are LGHNA and YSLEER. The CDR3 is 15 amino acids. CDR3 sequence reads: CASSQDSGPNYEQYF. The CDR3 region has the DNA TGCGCCAGCAGCCAAGATTCGGGACCAAACTACGAGCAGTACTTC.

The V and J genes are TRBV11-1 and TRBJ1-1, with D possibly matching TRBD1 (5 bases). V dropped 5 bases and J dropped 5 bases, with 18 bases sitting between them. This CDR3 is 15 amino acids long. Looked up from germline, CDR1 is SGHAT and CDR2 is FQDESV (reference sequence). Here the CDR3 DNA reads TGTGCCAGCAGCAGACTAACTATGGGGGGGACTGAAGCTTTCTTT. It yields the protein CASSRLTMGGTEAFF. The variable domain in full, with the rest retrieved from reference TRBV11-1 and TRBJ1-1, is EAEVAQSPRYKITEKSQAVAFWCDPISGHATLYWYRQILGQGPELLVQFQDESVVDDSQLPKDRFSAERLKGVDSTLKIQPAELGDSAMYLCASSRLTMGGTEAFFGQGTRLTVV.

The rearrangement links TRBV28 to TRBJ1-1; a weak D match, TRBD1 (5 bases). V was trimmed by 8 bases and J by 8 bases, leaving 15 bases between them. The CDR3 has 12 residues. Per the germline V gene, CDR1 is MDHEN and CDR2 is SYDVKM. The chain's CDR3 is CASSDGTEEAFF. CDR3 DNA sequence: TGTGCCAGCTCTGACGGGACTGAGGAAGCTTTCTTT.

The V gene is TRBV7-9, the J gene TRBJ1-2, with D perhaps matching TRBD1 (5 bases). CDR1 is SEHNR and CDR2 is FQNEAQ in the germline V gene (reference sequence). This CDR3 is built from 16 residues. The V end lost 5 bases, the J end lost 5 bases, and 21 bases lay between the germline ends. Here the CDR3 reads CASSQVRDGLFYGYTF. The CDR3, as DNA: TGTGCCAGCAGCCAGGTCCGGGACGGATTATTTTATGGCTACACCTTC.

CDR3 amino acids: CASSLRAVYEQYF. DNA of the CDR3: TGTGCCAGCAGCTTAAGGGCGGTCTACGAGCAGTACTTC. This chain links TRBV11-2 with TRBJ2-7; D unclear. CDR3 length: 13 residues. The V and J ends lost 2 bases and 3 bases respectively, with 8 bases between them. The germline V gene has CDR1 SGHAT and CDR2 FQNNGV.

The chain has TRBV20-1 and TRBJ1-5; tentative D call: TRBD1 (5 bases). Germline V CDR1 and CDR2: DFQATT, SNEGSKA (reference sequence). Between the trimmed V and J ends, which lost 5 bases and 5 bases, there was a span of 16 bases. This CDR3 is built from 14 residues. CDR3 DNA: TGCAGTGCTGGAGGAGAGCAGGGACATCAGCCCCAGCATTTT. This codes for CSAGGEQGHQPQHF.

V gene TRBV29-1 combines with J gene TRBJ2-7, with a weak D call TRBD1 (6 bases). Germline CDR1 and CDR2: SQVTM and ANQGSEA. The CDR3 runs 13 residues. V was shortened by 6 bases and J by 0 bases, with 12 bases between the two germline ends. The CDR3 sequence is CSVRQASSYEQYF. The DNA of the CDR3 is TGCAGCGTAAGACAGGCCTCCTCCTACGAGCAGTACTTC.

The V and J genes are TRBV9 and TRBJ1-2, with D unresolved. Germline-derived CDR1 and CDR2 are SGDLS and YYNGEE. The germline V and J ends were trimmed by 3 bases and 10 bases, with 16 bases remaining between them. This CDR3 region has 13 residues. The CDR3 DNA sequence: TGTGCCAGCAGCGACTCCAATACTGGCGACTACACCTTC. It codes for CASSDSNTGDYTF.

The J gene is TRBJ2-5, the V gene TRBV7-6; 10 nucleotides match TRBD1. The germline gives CDR1 SGHVS, CDR2 FNYEAQ. This CDR3 has 18 residues. Unmatched junction bases numbered 13, after V lost 0 bases and J lost 6 bases. Here the CDR3 reads CASSLAPATGGGRKTQYF. The DNA for the CDR3 is TGTGCCAGCAGCTTAGCCCCTGCGACAGGGGGCGGGAGAAAGACCCAGTACTTC. The complete variable domain, with remaining parts taken from reference TRBV7-6 and TRBJ2-5, reads GAGVSQSPRYKVTKRGQDVALRCDPISGHVSLYWYRQALGQGPEFLTYFNYEAQQDKSGLPNDRFSAERPEGSISTLTIQRTEQRDSAMYRCASSLAPATGGGRKTQYFGPGTRLLVL.

This chain connects TRBV12-3 or TRBV12-4 to TRBJ2-5; possibly TRBD1 for D (5 bases). The J call may be mistaken, given a closer DNA end match to TRBJ2-7. CDR3 length: 13 amino acids. The CDR3 loop is CASSPSWGNEQYF. The CDR3 bases are TGTGCCAGCAGTCCCTCCTGGGGCAACGAGCAGTACTTC.

This clonotype was observed at least ten times. The chain carries TRBV5-1 and TRBJ2-6; tentative D call: TRBD1 (6 bases). The CDR3 runs to 16 residues. Trimming cost V 3 bases and J 3 bases, with 13 bases left between them. Germline V gives CDR1 SGHRS, CDR2 YFSETQ. CDR3 coding DNA: TGCGCCAGCAGCTCTCCACAGGGCGGTGGGGCCAACGTCCTGACTTTC. It is translated as CASSSPQGGGANVLTF.

Only a few counts were recorded for this clonotype. The rearrangement links TRBV7-2 to TRBJ1-2; 7 bases line up with TRBD1. Trimming took 7 bases from V and 8 from J; bases not matched to a gene: 10. CDR1 and CDR2 (germline): SGHTA, FQGNSA. This CDR3 spans 13 amino acids. The CDR3 bases are TGTGCCAGCACCGCAGACAGGGCCCAAGGCTACACCTTC. Amino acid sequence: CASTADRAQGYTF. The full variable domain, rest sourced from reference TRBV7-2 and TRBJ1-2, is GAGVSQSPSNKVTEKGKDVELRCDPISGHTALYWYRQSLGQGLEFLIYFQGNSAPDKSGLPSDRFSAERTGGSVSTLTIQRTQQEDSAVYLCASTADRAQGYTFGSGTRLTVV.